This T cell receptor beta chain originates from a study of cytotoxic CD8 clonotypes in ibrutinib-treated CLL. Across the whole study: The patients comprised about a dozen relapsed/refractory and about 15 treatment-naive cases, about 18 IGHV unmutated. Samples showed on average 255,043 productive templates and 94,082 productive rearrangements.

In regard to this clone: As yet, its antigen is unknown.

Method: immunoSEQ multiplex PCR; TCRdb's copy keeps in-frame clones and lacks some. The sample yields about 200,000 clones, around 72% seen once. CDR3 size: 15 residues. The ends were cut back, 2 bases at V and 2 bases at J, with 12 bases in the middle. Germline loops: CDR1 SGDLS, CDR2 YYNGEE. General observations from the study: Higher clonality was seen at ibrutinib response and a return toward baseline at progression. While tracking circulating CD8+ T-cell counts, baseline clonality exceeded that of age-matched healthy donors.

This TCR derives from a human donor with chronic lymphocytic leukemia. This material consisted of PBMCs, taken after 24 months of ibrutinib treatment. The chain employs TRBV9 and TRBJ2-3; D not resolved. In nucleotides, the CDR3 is TGTGCCAGCAGCGTCGGGTCTGGGATCACAGATACGCAGTATTTT. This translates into CASSVGSGITDTQYF.